This T cell receptor (beta chain) is drawn from a study of shared clonotypes between healthy human individuals. Per the authors' pipeline: Sequence data from immunoSEQ were junction-only and lacked quality scores; consequently, filtering differed. This table comes from immunoSEQ multiplex PCR, and its TCRdb copy is limited to in-frame clones, with some not included. The DNA was the basis for D and trimming; V, J and clone size are from that table. The sample contains roughly 2.2 million clones, over 85% of which appear only once. CD4+ cells yielded CD45RA+ naive and CD45RA-negative memory subsets. The CDR3 length is 13 residues. Germline V gene sequence: CDR1 MNHNY, CDR2 SVGAGI (reference sequence). The J segment lost 2 bases and the V segment lost 6 bases, leaving 4 bases of the junction unmatched.

The origin of this receptor is a man aged 18 to 30 in good health. Some clones in this sample may be carry-over from other donors' samples. The source material was naive CD4+ T cells from PBMCs. Subset: CD45RA+ positively selected. The gene calls are TRBV6-6 and TRBJ2-7; 7 positions match TRBD1. This chain's CDR3 is CASRWQGAYEQYF. The CDR3 DNA follows: TGTGCCAGCAGGTGGCAGGGGGCCTACGAGCAGTACTTC.